The clone carrying this TCR beta chain was seen only a few times. Germline values: CDR1 MGHRA, CDR2 YSYEKL. V was pared by 1 base and J by 2 bases, with 12 bases between. CDR3 length equals 16 residues. This record comes from a study of patients and donors after allogeneic stem cell transplantation. In TCRdb, the RT-PCR reads were re-called with MiXCR into one record per CDR3 protein. The sample contains about 400,000 distinct CDR3 sequences, 16% of which appear only once. The TCR was taken from a human donor who was either an allogeneic HSCT recipient or a stem cell or donor lymphocyte infusion donor (not recorded which). It is not recorded whose cells these are; they may come from a transplant donor. Sequenced sample: blood, either unsorted or a sorted T cell fraction (not recorded which). The chain links TRBV4-1 to TRBJ2-4; D perhaps matches TRBD2 (5 bases). The CDR3 sequence: CASSQGAVGTKNIQYF. The CDR3 DNA sequence: TGCGCCAGCAGCCAAGGAGCGGTGGGAACCAAAAACATTCAGTACTTC.